This TCR beta chain was sequenced in a study of blood T cell repertoires in COVID-19 (dated by TCRdb to 2019 to 2021). As for the study more broadly: Collaborator samples came from the United States, Italy and Spain and covered acute and convalescent phases of COVID-19. Where HLA class I and class II types were available, the types were taken from metadata supplied by the sample provider, not from assay-based typing. The material from the prospective study consisted of cDNA or gDNA derived from T cells, B-cell-depleted T cells, or PBMCs. Deeply sampled blood TCRbeta repertoires from subjects exposed to, actively infected with, or recovered from COVID-19 were included in the dataset. Samples were obtained from the ongoing ImmuneRACE study (first 160 participants) and from 1,254 subjects provided by 6 global collaborators. Nearly every sample came with metadata listing a de-identified subject ID, COVID-19 status, age in years and sex. The repertoires were made available in a free public database intended to serve as a resource for research on the immune response to SARS-CoV-2. Points the paper makes about the study in general: Clinical and demographic metadata were provided uncurated, with the amount varying by source and participant.

In the prospective study, participants were about 18 to 90 years old, resided in approximately 22 geographic areas of the United States, and were enrolled through a virtual design. Cohort assignment in the prospective study relied on participant-reported clinical history from a screening survey and a study questionnaire. Mobile phlebotomists in the prospective study collected whole blood, serum and a nasopharyngeal or oropharyngeal swab from every participant. Over a 2-month period, participants in the prospective study had the option of providing additional blood draws and questionnaires. Before DNA extraction, blood samples from the prospective study were shipped at room temperature or frozen. TCRbeta CDR3 regions were amplified from genomic DNA by means of the immunoSEQ Assay, a bias-controlled multiplex PCR. The original methods were these. Nucleated cell counts per sample were estimated from amplification of reference gene primers within the assay. To quantify the absolute abundance of each unique TCRbeta CDR3 rearrangement, sequence reads were collapsed and filtered. For each sample, productive Simpson clonality was calculated as the square root of Simpson's diversity index over productive rearrangements. This immuneACCESS table, as held by TCRdb, lists in-frame sequences with V and J called but not all clones. Of the missing ones, under half trace to an unresolved V gene in checked studies; the others have no known cause. Clone size and V and J calls were adopted from that table, with D and trimming inferred from the DNA. The sample records fewer than 250,000 clones, about 82% of which are singletons. About 8.2% of the sample is in the top ten clones.

Concerning this clone: The antigen it binds to is not known. Per-base qualities were not stored, and no clone one base away is much larger.

The CDR3 holds 14 amino acids from the cysteine to the phenylalanine. This entry keeps only the CDR3 DNA: 42 bases, framed from base 1. In the germline V gene (reference sequence), CDR1 corresponds to LGHDT and CDR2 to YNNKEL. V is pruned by 0 bases and J by 7 bases, leaving 4 bases of the junction without a gene match. The rearrangement combines TRBV3-1 (or the pseudogene TRBV3-2) with TRBJ2-5, with 8 middle bases fitting TRBD1. What was sequenced was PBMCs or T cells enriched from blood (not recorded which). The sequence was obtained from a woman between 50 and 59 years old with acute COVID-19. The nucleotide sequence reads TGTGCCAGCAGCCAAGACAGGGGGCTTGCGACCCAGTACTTC. Translated, it gives CASSQDRGLATQYF.